These 29 T cell receptor beta chains were all obtained from the same sample, sequenced in a study of blood T cell repertoires in COVID-19. The data were produced by immunoSEQ multiplex PCR, yet TCRdb's version contains in-frame clones alone and is incomplete. Among 100,000 or so clones, around four fifths were seen once, and the ten largest hold around 15%. The sample consisted of peripheral blood. The receptors originated from a man aged 45-65 years with active or convalescent COVID-19.

The CDR3 DNA reads TGTGCCAGCAGTTCAGGGGCTGGAAACACCATATATTTT. It translates to CASSSGAGNTIYF. The V and J genes are TRBV11-3 and TRBJ1-3; the D gene is possibly TRBD1 (6 bases). Germline CDR1 and CDR2: SGHNT and YENEEA. V was trimmed by 6 bases and J by 2 bases, leaving 8 bases between them. This CDR3 is built from 13 residues.

The chain is built from TRBV19 and TRBJ1-2, with D maybe TRBD1 (6 bases). With 4 bases removed from V and 5 bases from J, the gap between germline ends came to 14 bases. CDR3 length: 14 amino acids. Germline V gives CDR1 LNHDA, CDR2 SQIVND (reference sequence). The CDR3 bases are TGTGCCAGTAGTACACAGGGAAGGAGGTATGGCTACACCTTC. It yields the protein CASSTQGRRYGYTF.

The genes are TRBV21-1 and TRBJ2-3; the table names TRBD1, a call not compared with the DNA. TRBV21-1 constitutes a pseudogene. This CDR3 region has 18 residues. This chain's CDR3 is CASSKRRVGRGLGDTQYF. CDR3 DNA sequence: TGTGCCAGCAGCAAACGGAGGGTAGGAAGGGGGCTCGGAGATACGCAGTATTTT.

The chain joins TRBV7-9 to TRBJ1-1; D unresolved. There are 12 residues in the CDR3. Germline assignment: CDR1 SEHNR and CDR2 FQNEAQ (reference sequence). With 8 bases removed from V and 0 bases from J, the gap between germline ends came to 7 bases. CDR3 in DNA: TGTGCCAGCCGTATAATGAACACTGAAGCTTTCTTT. This codes for CASRIMNTEAFF.

The chain uses TRBV18 and TRBJ2-1; 7 bases align to TRBD2. CDR1 is KGHSH and CDR2 is LQKENI in the germline V gene. V shed 4 bases, J shed 5 bases, and the junction held 2 bases outside the gene matches. The CDR3 contains 13 residues. The CDR3 coding sequence is TGTGCCAGCTCACTGCTAGCGGACAATGAGCAGTTCTTC. Protein sequence: CASSLLADNEQFF.

The chain joins TRBV20-1 to TRBJ1-2; TRBD1 matches at 8 bases. Germline-derived CDR1 and CDR2 are DFQATT and SNEGSKA (reference sequence). The CDR3 is 10 residues long. CDR3 protein: CSVSGRGHTF. In nucleotides, the CDR3 is TGCAGCGTCTCGGGCAGGGGGCACACCTTC.

This clone was found a few times. The gene calls are TRBV5-1 and TRBJ2-1, with 8 bases fitting TRBD2. This CDR3 contains 15 residues. From germline, CDR1 is SGHRS and CDR2 YFSETQ. V shed 4 bases and J 6 bases; nucleotides not matched to a gene: 9. The CDR3 DNA is TGCGCCAGCAGCAGACCGGGACTAGGGGCCAATGAGCAGTTCTTC. Protein product: CASSRPGLGANEQFF.

The V and J genes are TRBV4-1 and TRBJ2-5; D gene uncertain. Germline V gene lookup returns CDR1 MGHRA and CDR2 YSYEKL. CDR3 length: 14 amino acids. Trimming removed 0 bases from V and 1 base from J, with 6 bases in between. As DNA, the CDR3 is TGCGCCAGCAGCCAAGATCACAGCCAAGAGACCCAGTACTTC. Translation gives CASSQDHSQETQYF.

This clone was seen more than once but under ten times. The chain joins TRBV5-4 to TRBJ1-2; tentatively, D is TRBD1 (5 bases). This CDR3 has 15 residues. Deletions cut 1 base from V and 6 bases from J, with 16 bases between. Germline values: CDR1 SGHNT, CDR2 YYREEE (reference sequence). This CDR3 is CASSLYAGPLHGYTF. The CDR3 nucleotides are TGTGCCAGCAGCTTGTATGCAGGGCCACTCCATGGCTACACCTTC.

This chain links TRBV9 with TRBJ2-7; maybe TRBD1 (5 bases). The CDR3 runs to 15 residues. Deletions cut 3 bases from V and 6 bases from J, with 19 bases between. The germline CDR1 and CDR2 sequences are SGDLS and YYNGEE. CDR3 region: CASSALPGLKGEQYF. CDR3 bases: TGTGCCAGCAGCGCCCTTCCAGGGCTAAAGGGCGAGCAGTACTTC.

V usage is TRBV5-1 and J usage is TRBJ2-6; 9 positions agree with TRBD1. The trim removed 3 bases at V and 2 bases at J, leaving 12 bases unmatched. There are 19 residues in the CDR3. Looked up from germline, CDR1 is SGHRS and CDR2 is YFSETQ. The CDR3 DNA follows: TGCGCCAGCAGCTGGGTAGAGGGACAGGGCTCTCCTGGGGCCAACGTCCTGACTTTC. Translating gives CASSWVEGQGSPGANVLTF. Using reference TRBV5-1 and TRBJ2-6 for the parts outside the CDR3, the full variable domain is KAGVTQTPRYLIKTRGQQVTLSCSPISGHRSVSWYQQTPGQGLQFLFEYFSETQRNKGNFPGRFSGRQFSNSRSEMNVSTLELGDSALYLCASSWVEGQGSPGANVLTFGAGSRLTVL.

The gene calls are TRBV5-4 and TRBJ2-1, with TRBD2 identical over 11 bases. Germline loops: CDR1 SGHNT, CDR2 YYREEE (reference sequence). Losses at the gene ends were 3 bases for V and 8 bases for J; bases not matched to a gene: 7. The CDR3 is made up of 15 amino acids. CDR3 residues: CASSSTSGSSDEQFF. The CDR3 bases are TGTGCCAGCAGCTCAACTAGCGGGAGTTCAGATGAGCAGTTCTTC.

The chain recombines TRBV21-1 with TRBJ1-5; TRBD1, the table's D call, was not compared with the DNA. TRBV21-1 is a pseudogene segment. This CDR3 is built from 17 residues. CDR3 bases: TGTGCCAGCAGCAATCACACCGGACAGGGGTTCAATCAGCCCCAGCATTTT. As protein: CASSNHTGQGFNQPQHF.

The chain uses TRBV28 and TRBJ2-2; 7 bases map to TRBD1. V shed 11 bases and J 6 bases; nucleotides not matched to a gene: 6. The CDR3 consists of 12 residues. The germline V gene has CDR1 MDHEN and CDR2 SYDVKM. The CDR3 spells CALRDSSGELFF. DNA of the CDR3: TGTGCCCTCCGGGACAGTTCCGGGGAGCTGTTTTTT.

This clone appeared a single time. The chain has TRBV12-2 and TRBJ1-1. TRBV12-2 is tagged as a pseudogene. The CDR3 is 13 residues long. The CDR3 sequence is CASRLGRADEAFF. In DNA, the CDR3 is TGTGCAAGTCGCTTAGGCCGAGCTGATGAAGCTTTCTTT.

The CDR3 reads CASSPGQGNQPQHF. The CDR3, as DNA: TGTGCCAGTAGTCCCGGACAGGGCAATCAGCCCCAGCATTTT. The rearrangement joins TRBV19 to TRBJ1-5; 7 bases line up with TRBD1. V shed 5 bases, J shed 2 bases, and the junction held 3 bases outside the gene matches. The CDR3 spans 14 residues. In germline, CDR1 is LNHDA, CDR2 SQIVND (reference sequence).

V is TRBV6-1 and J is TRBJ2-7; 12 bases match TRBD2. The CDR3 totals 15 residues. The V and J ends lost 1 base and 5 bases, in that order; junction bases with no gene match: 3. The germline V gene encodes CDR1 MNHNS and CDR2 SASEGT. DNA for the CDR3: TGTGCCAGCAGTGAAGGACTAGCGGGAGCCCACGAGCAGTACTTC. Translation gives CASSEGLAGAHEQYF.

The J gene is TRBJ1-6, the V gene TRBV7-2; D might be TRBD1 (5 bases). CDR3 size: 14 residues. Trimming removed 1 base from V and 9 bases from J, with 10 bases in between. The V gene's germline CDR1 is SGHTA and CDR2 FQGNSA. DNA for the CDR3: TGTGCCAGCAGCTTAGAGGTCAGGGTTTCACCCCTCCACTTT. Translating it yields CASSLEVRVSPLHF.

The chain couples TRBV19 to TRBJ2-7; 9 nucleotides line up with TRBD2. The CDR3 is 15 amino acids. Germline assignment: CDR1 LNHDA and CDR2 SQIVND (reference sequence). The V and J ends lost 5 bases and 0 bases, in that order; junction bases with no gene match: 5. This CDR3 reads CASSYDSGGSYEQYF. DNA of the CDR3: TGTGCCAGTAGTTACGATAGCGGGGGCTCCTACGAGCAGTACTTC.

This chain joins TRBV7-8 and TRBJ2-7; 9 bases line up with TRBD2. Trimming at V came to 0 bases and at J to 1 base, leaving 1 base not matched to a gene. The CDR3 has 15 amino acids. Germline values: CDR1 SGHVS, CDR2 FQNEAQ. The CDR3 is CASSLALAGSYEQYF. CDR3 coding DNA: TGTGCCAGCAGCTTAGCTCTAGCGGGGTCCTACGAGCAGTACTTC. Combining the CDR3 with reference TRBV7-8 and TRBJ2-7 gives the whole variable domain GAGVSQSPRYKVAKRGQDVALRCDPISGHVSLFWYQQALGQGPEFLTYFQNEAQLDKSGLPSDRFFAERPEGSVSTLKIQRTQQEDSAVYLCASSLALAGSYEQYFGPGTRLTVT.

V usage is TRBV27 and J usage is TRBJ1-6; tentative D call: TRBD1 (5 bases). The germline V gene encodes CDR1 MNHEY and CDR2 SMNVEV (reference sequence). V was pared by 2 bases and J by 4 bases, with 12 bases between. This CDR3 region has 16 residues. CDR3 bases: TGTGCCAGCAGTTTAGGGGGGGTTGCTTATAATTCACCCCTCCACTTT. Protein product: CASSLGGVAYNSPLHF.

CDR3 sequence reads: CATSRGIRGSNQPQHF. The CDR3, as DNA: TGTGCCACCAGCAGAGGAATCCGGGGGAGCAATCAGCCCCAGCATTTT. The genes are TRBV15 and TRBJ1-5, with a possible D match to TRBD1 (5 bases). V dropped 1 base and J dropped 1 base, with 11 bases sitting between them. CDR1 is LNHNV, CDR2 YYDKDF, per germline (reference sequence). CDR3 length: 16 amino acids.

V gene TRBV5-8 combines with J gene TRBJ2-5, with a possible D match to TRBD1 (7 bases). This CDR3 comprises 14 residues. Germline assignment: CDR1 SGHTS and CDR2 YDEGEE. V was cut by 0 bases and J by 4 bases, with 10 bases left in between. Written as DNA, the CDR3 is TGTGCCAGCAGCTTGGACAGGGGAGGAGAGACCCAGTACTTC. As protein: CASSLDRGGETQYF.

The chain employs TRBV2 and TRBJ1-2, with unresolved D. V was cut by 8 bases and J by 10 bases, with 8 bases left in between. The CDR3 totals 9 residues. The V gene's germline CDR1 is SNHLY and CDR2 FYNNEI. CDR3 in amino acids: CASVDNYTF. The CDR3 DNA is TGTGCCAGCGTAGACAACTACACCTTC. Supplemented by reference TRBV2 and TRBJ1-2, the full variable domain reads EPEVTQTPSHQVTQMGQEVILRCVPISNHLYFYWYRQILGQKVEFLVSFYNNEISEKSEIFDDQFSVERPDGSNFTLKIRSTKLEDSAMYFCASVDNYTFGSGTRLTVV.

In this sample, this clone is large. V and J are TRBV6-5 and TRBJ2-7, with TRBD1 matching over 11 bases. Germline CDR1 is MNHEY and CDR2 is SVGAGI. J gave up 7 bases and V 7 bases, and 9 bases lay outside the gene matches. CDR3 length equals 14 residues. CDR3 amino acids: CASTTGTGGREQYF. The CDR3 DNA reads TGTGCCAGCACCACCGGGACAGGGGGTCGGGAGCAGTACTTC.

V and J are TRBV5-1 and TRBJ2-7; 9 bases fit TRBD2. The CDR3 runs 15 residues. CDR1 and CDR2 (germline): SGHRS, YFSETQ. The V gene end was trimmed by 5 bases and the J gene end by 4 bases; junction bases not matched to a gene: 10. CDR3: CASRRDLAGLYEQYF. DNA for the CDR3: TGCGCCAGCAGGCGAGACCTAGCGGGACTGTACGAGCAGTACTTC. Complete variable domain (other parts from reference TRBV5-1 and TRBJ2-7): KAGVTQTPRYLIKTRGQQVTLSCSPISGHRSVSWYQQTPGQGLQFLFEYFSETQRNKGNFPGRFSGRQFSNSRSEMNVSTLELGDSALYLCASRRDLAGLYEQYFGPGTRLTVT.

The V gene is TRBV6-5, the J gene TRBJ2-7, with 9 bases lining up with TRBD1. The germline V gene has CDR1 MNHEY and CDR2 SVGAGI. The ends lost 4 bases at V and 6 bases at J; junction bases unmatched: 7. This CDR3 is built from 14 residues. CDR3 loop: CASSWGQGLGEQYF. CDR3 DNA sequence: TGTGCCAGCAGTTGGGGACAGGGACTCGGCGAGCAGTACTTC.

The chain combines TRBV19 with TRBJ1-2; TRBD1 matches at 10 bases. The J segment lost 4 bases and the V segment lost 7 bases, leaving 6 bases of the junction unmatched. The CDR3 spans 14 residues. Germline values: CDR1 LNHDA, CDR2 SQIVND (reference sequence). The CDR3 sequence: CASTTGGPRYGYTF. CDR3 bases: TGTGCCAGTACGACAGGGGGCCCTCGCTATGGCTACACCTTC.

CDR3 in amino acids: CASSVLSDTEAFF. CDR3 DNA: TGTGCCAGCAGCGTATTGTCGGACACTGAAGCTTTCTTT. The V and J genes are TRBV9 and TRBJ1-1; D gene uncertain. V lost 1 base and J lost 3, with 7 bases in between. Germline V CDR1 and CDR2: SGDLS, YYNGEE. The CDR3 is 13 residues long.